This T cell receptor (beta chain) was recorded in a study of blood T cell repertoires in COVID-19 (dated by TCRdb to the early 2020s). About the study as a whole: Collaborator samples came from the United States, Italy and Spain and covered acute and convalescent phases of COVID-19. The prospective study material was composed of cDNA or gDNA derived from T cells, B-cell-depleted T cells, or PBMCs. The dataset comprised deeply sampled blood TCRbeta repertoires from subjects exposed to, actively infected with, or recovered from COVID-19. The repertoires were released in a freely available public database meant as a resource for research on the immune response to SARS-CoV-2. Samples were obtained from the ongoing ImmuneRACE study (first 160 participants) and from over 1,000 subjects provided by 6 global collaborators. Nearly every sample came with metadata listing a de-identified subject ID, COVID-19 status, age in years and sex. HLA class I and class II types, where available, came from metadata supplied by the sample provider rather than from assay-based typing.

TCRbeta CDR3 regions were amplified from genomic DNA using the immunoSEQ Assay, a bias-controlled multiplex PCR. For the original study's pipeline: The number of nucleated cells in each sample was estimated from the amplification of reference gene primers within the assay. To quantify the absolute abundance of each unique TCRbeta CDR3 rearrangement, sequence reads were collapsed and filtered. For each sample, productive Simpson clonality was calculated as the square root of Simpson's diversity index across productive rearrangements. The immuneACCESS repertoire file appears here via TCRdb, limited to in-frame rearrangements. These files lack a portion of the clones; in checked studies, under half of the deficit traces to unresolved V genes, and the cause of the others is not known. That table is the source of V, J and clone size, and D and trimming were worked out from the DNA. This sample comprises 35,000 to 50,000 clones, approximately 90% of them detected only once. The ten largest clones add up to about 4.5% of the sample.

Each collaborating institution followed its own protocols to collect whole blood in K2EDTA tubes. For TCRbeta analysis, collaborator samples were shipped as frozen whole blood, as isolated PBMCs, or as DNA extracted from either sample type. In the case of this clone: What antigen it recognizes has not been identified. No base qualities exist here, and no much larger clone lies one base off it.

Paper-wide results and their limitations: The quantity of clinical and demographic metadata differed by source and by participant and was supplied without curation.

This clonotype originated in a man aged 60 to 69 with acute or convalescent COVID-19. The sequencing input was peripheral blood.

The CDR3 in this case is CASSVTTGSSSSTDTQYF. The sequenced DNA: TGTGCCAGCAGCGTAACAACAGGCTCCTCTAGTAGCACAGATACGCAGTATTTT. The chain was built from TRBV9 and TRBJ2-3; the D region possibly corresponds to TRBD1 (5 bases align). From its cysteine to its phenylalanine, the CDR3 spans 18 amino acids. Just CDR3 DNA is preserved here, 54 bases in frame from base 1. CDR1 and CDR2, per the germline V gene, are SGDLS and YYNGEE. V loses 1 base, J loses 0 bases, and the germline ends lie 18 bases apart.